These 30 T cell receptor beta chains came from one sample sequenced in a study of PD-L1 blockade in urothelial cancer. Clones were sequenced by immunoSEQ multiplex PCR, and TCRdb holds only the in-frame ones, with some missing. The sample comprises tens of thousands of clones, roughly nine tenths of which are singletons, and 9.4% rests with the top ten. Here the sequenced sample was PBMCs, taken around atezolizumab (anti-PD-L1) treatment. The receptors stem from a man between 60 and 70 years old with urothelial cancer.

The genes are TRBV7-9 and TRBJ2-7, with D tentatively TRBD1 (6 bases). Germline values: CDR1 SEHNR, CDR2 FQNEAQ (reference sequence). Trimming stripped 1 base from V and 6 bases from J, with 16 bases between. CDR3 length equals 15 residues. The CDR3 here is CASSLVLQGSGEQYF. Written as DNA, the CDR3 is TGTGCCAGCAGCTTAGTTCTACAGGGATCCGGCGAGCAGTACTTC.

This chain joins TRBV5-1 and TRBJ1-4; a possible D gene is TRBD1 (6 bases). Germline lookup yields CDR1 SGHRS and CDR2 YFSETQ. The V end was cut by 1 base, the J end by 4 bases, with 17 bases between. The CDR3 runs 17 residues. For the CDR3, the DNA is TGCGCCAGCAGCTTGCCGAGGGGGGGCGCGGGTAATGAAAAACTGTTTTTT. Residues: CASSLPRGGAGNEKLFF.

CDR3 region: CSVSGTGSYEQYF. The DNA of the CDR3 is TGCAGCGTCTCCGGGACAGGCTCCTACGAGCAGTACTTC. V gene TRBV29-1 combines with J gene TRBJ2-7, with 8 bases that match TRBD1. Per germline, CDR1 SQVTM and CDR2 ANQGSEA. V dropped 6 bases and J dropped 0; count of bases not matched to a gene: 4. The CDR3 extends over 13 amino acids.

This chain joins TRBV20-1 and TRBJ1-1; D not resolved. The V gene lost 6 bases and the J gene lost 6 bases, with 11 bases spanning the gap. The CDR3 has 11 residues. The germline V gene has CDR1 DFQATT and CDR2 SNEGSKA (reference sequence). The DNA for the CDR3 is TGCAGTGCCGCCCCGGGTCCTGAAGCTTTCTTT. It is translated as CSAAPGPEAFF.

The V and J genes are TRBV29-1 and TRBJ2-3, with 9 bases aligning to TRBD1. Per the germline V gene, CDR1 is SQVTM and CDR2 is ANQGSEA. Trimming removed 7 bases from V and 3 bases from J; junction bases left unmatched: 5. The CDR3 length is 13 residues. The chain's CDR3 is CSGGQGATDTQYF. CDR3 DNA: TGCAGCGGGGGACAGGGTGCTACAGATACGCAGTATTTT.

The J gene is TRBJ2-3, the V gene TRBV7-3; 9 bases agree with TRBD2. In germline, CDR1 is SGHTA, CDR2 FQGTGA. Unmatched junction bases numbered 12, after V lost 8 bases and J lost 3 bases. This CDR3 comprises 16 residues. The CDR3 sequence is CASSKGAGGPTDTQYF. Here the CDR3 DNA reads TGTGCCAGCTCAAAGGGGGCGGGGGGGCCTACAGATACGCAGTATTTT.

This chain joins TRBV7-2 and TRBJ1-5, with TRBD1 matching over 11 bases. V trimming: 2 bases; J trimming: 5 bases; junction bases outside the gene matches: 5. The CDR3 consists of 16 residues. The germline CDR1 and CDR2 sequences are SGHTA and FQGNSA. As DNA, the CDR3 is TGTGCCAGCAGCTTACTGGGACAGGGGGTTGATCAGCCCCAGCATTTT. Its translation is CASSLLGQGVDQPQHF.

The chain couples TRBV7-2 to TRBJ2-1; TRBD2 agrees at 7 bases. J gave up 6 bases and V 1 base, and 0 bases lay outside the gene matches. This CDR3 spans 13 amino acids. The germline gives CDR1 SGHTA, CDR2 FQGNSA. CDR3 nucleotide sequence: TGTGCCAGCAGCTTAGGACTAGCCAATGAGCAGTTCTTC. It specifies CASSLGLANEQFF.

V usage is TRBV18 and J usage is TRBJ2-2, with 11 bases lining up with TRBD2. Unmatched junction bases numbered 6, after V lost 4 bases and J lost 5 bases. The CDR3 runs to 16 residues. Germline CDR1 and CDR2: KGHSH and LQKENI. The CDR3 spells CASSLGLAEVTGELFF. The CDR3 DNA reads as TGTGCCAGCTCACTGGGACTAGCGGAAGTTACCGGGGAGCTGTTTTTT.

V is TRBV6-6 and J is TRBJ2-2; possible D gene TRBD2, 6 bases. V lost 2 bases and J 1 base, leaving 11 bases between the germline ends. The CDR3 spans 16 residues. Germline CDR1 MNHNY, CDR2 SVGAGI (reference sequence). CDR3 loop: CASSYMGGGNTGELFF. The CDR3, as DNA: TGTGCCAGCAGTTACATGGGGGGAGGGAACACCGGGGAGCTGTTTTTT.

The chain combines TRBV5-6 with TRBJ2-7; TRBD2 matches 9 bases. The length of the CDR3 is 15 residues. Germline CDR1 reads SGHDT; CDR2 reads YYEEEE. V was pared by 1 base and J by 3 bases, with 5 bases of the junction left unmatched. This chain's CDR3 is CASSLPSGTDYEQYF. The CDR3, as DNA: TGTGCCAGCAGCTTGCCTAGCGGGACCGACTACGAGCAGTACTTC.

This chain joins TRBV4-1 and TRBJ1-5; D may be TRBD1 (5 bases). Looked up from germline, CDR1 is MGHRA and CDR2 is YSYEKL. V lost 1 base to trimming and J lost 0 bases, with 10 bases between them. This CDR3 is 16 amino acids long. CDR3 DNA: TGCGCCAGCAGCCAAGCTGCGGGGACTAGCAATCAGCCCCAGCATTTT. It encodes CASSQAAGTSNQPQHF.

The rearrangement links TRBV11-2 to TRBJ1-1, with 8 bases identical to TRBD1. Germline V gives CDR1 SGHAT, CDR2 FQNNGV. The CDR3 is 14 residues long. Trimming took 2 bases from V and 7 from J; bases not matched to a gene: 6. For the CDR3, the DNA is TGTGCCAGCAGCTTACCCGGGACAGGAGGTGAAGCTTTCTTT. This encodes CASSLPGTGGEAFF.

This sequence joins TRBV9 and TRBJ2-5; TRBD2 matches at 9 bases. CDR3 length equals 15 residues. V shed 1 base and J 5 bases; nucleotides not matched to a gene: 6. Germline V gene data show CDR1 as SGDLS and CDR2 as YYNGEE. Here the CDR3 reads CASSVNSGGGETQYF. The CDR3 DNA sequence: TGTGCCAGCAGCGTAAATAGCGGGGGCGGGGAGACCCAGTACTTC.

The V gene is TRBV27, the J gene TRBJ1-5; 7 bases agree with TRBD1. The CDR3 runs to 14 residues. In germline, CDR1 is MNHEY, CDR2 SMNVEV (reference sequence). The trim removed 5 bases at V and 4 bases at J, leaving 5 bases unmatched. The CDR3 DNA reads as TGTGCCAGCAGTCTGGGGACAGATAATCAGCCCCAGCATTTT. It yields the protein CASSLGTDNQPQHF.

Turning to this clone: One end of the junction is discordant with germline, which a read error may explain. In DNA form, the CDR3 reads TGTGCCAGCAGCTTAGAAGGACATCGACCTTTTTTT. Its protein is CASSLEGHRPFF. The V and J genes are TRBV7-9 and TRBJ1-3, with TRBD1 as a possible D gene (5 bases). Germline V lookup: CDR1 SEHNR, CDR2 FQNEAQ (reference sequence). The CDR3 spans 12 residues.

The chain links TRBV5-1 to TRBJ2-7, with 13 bases identical to TRBD2. J gave up 1 base and V 4 bases, and 8 bases lay outside the gene matches. The CDR3 loop spans 17 amino acids. Germline V gene data show CDR1 as SGHRS and CDR2 as YFSETQ. The CDR3 bases are TGCGCCAGCAGCCTTGGACTAGCGGGAGATCTGTCCTACGAGCAGTACTTC. It yields the protein CASSLGLAGDLSYEQYF.

CDR3 residues: CASSLGMGAFSSYEQYF. In nucleotides, the CDR3 is TGTGCCAGCAGCTTAGGTATGGGGGCGTTTAGCTCCTACGAGCAGTACTTC. The chain joins TRBV7-2 to TRBJ2-7; possible D gene TRBD1, 6 bases. Trimming left V 1 base short and J 0 bases short, with 16 bases between. From germline, CDR1 is SGHTA and CDR2 FQGNSA. The CDR3 has 17 amino acids.

This clone was counted between two and nine times. The rearrangement uses TRBV19 and TRBJ2-1; TRBD2 aligns across 9 bases. Germline CDR1 is LNHDA and CDR2 is SQIVND (reference sequence). Trimming took 1 base from V and 5 from J; bases not matched to a gene: 6. The CDR3 has 16 amino acids. The CDR3, as DNA: TGTGCCAGTAGTATAGGTGCGGGGGGGGCACACAATGAGCAGTTCTTC. This codes for CASSIGAGGAHNEQFF.

The chain is built from TRBV5-4 and TRBJ2-7; the match to TRBD2 covers 11 bases. Trimming took 4 bases from V and 2 from J; bases not matched to a gene: 5. The germline gives CDR1 SGHNT, CDR2 YYREEE (reference sequence). This CDR3 comprises 15 residues. CDR3 nucleotides: TGTGCCAGCAGCCCCGTAGCGGGAGGGCCCTACGAGCAGTACTTC. Translation: CASSPVAGGPYEQYF.

CDR3: CAWSDPRGDQPQHF. The CDR3 nucleotides read TGTGCCTGGAGTGACCCTCGGGGGGATCAGCCCCAGCATTTT. V and J are TRBV30 and TRBJ1-5, with a weak D call TRBD1 (5 bases). Trimming pared 1 base from V and 5 bases from J, leaving 12 bases between. CDR3 length: 14 residues. Germline V gene data show CDR1 as GTSNPN and CDR2 as SVGIG (reference sequence).

The chain is built from TRBV7-9 and TRBJ1-1; D unresolved. The CDR3 is 13 amino acids. The ends were cut back, 5 bases at V and 5 bases at J, with 12 bases in the middle. The germline gives CDR1 SEHNR, CDR2 FQNEAQ (reference sequence). For the CDR3, the DNA is TGTGCCAGCAGCCCCCCTGGAGGAACTGAAGCTTTCTTT. This sequence encodes CASSPPGGTEAFF.

The genes are TRBV7-3 and TRBJ2-5; 8 bases align to TRBD2. The CDR3 length is 13 residues. Germline CDR1 is SGHTA and CDR2 is FQGTGA. V was pared by 5 bases and J by 5 bases, with 4 bases of the junction left unmatched. The CDR3 sequence: CASSDGREETQYF. CDR3 sequence (DNA): TGTGCCAGCAGCGACGGGAGGGAGGAGACCCAGTACTTC.

The chain combines TRBV9 with TRBJ1-1; no clear D. V gave up 1 base and J gave up 0 bases, with 4 bases separating them. This CDR3 region has 13 residues. Germline lookup yields CDR1 SGDLS and CDR2 YYNGEE. CDR3 in DNA: TGTGCCAGCAGCGTATCGGTGAACACTGAAGCTTTCTTT. Translating gives CASSVSVNTEAFF.

The V gene is TRBV7-9, the J gene TRBJ2-7, with 12 nucleotides matching TRBD1. The CDR3 is 18 residues long. V lost 2 bases to trimming and J lost 2 bases; unmatched junction nucleotides: 10. CDR1 SEHNR and CDR2 FQNEAQ come from the germline V gene (reference sequence). The CDR3 spells CASSLSPGQGARAYEQYF. For the CDR3, the DNA is TGTGCCAGCAGCTTATCACCGGGACAGGGGGCAAGGGCCTACGAGCAGTACTTC.

This sequence joins TRBV6-6 and TRBJ2-1; TRBD2 matches 7 bases. V was pared by 8 bases and J by 1 base, with 11 bases of the junction left unmatched. This CDR3 region has 16 residues. CDR1 and CDR2 from the germline V gene are MNHNY and SVGAGI (reference sequence). The CDR3 spells CASLTSLAVSYNEQFF. CDR3 in DNA: TGTGCCAGCCTCACCTCCCTAGCGGTTTCCTACAATGAGCAGTTCTTC.

The chain links TRBV5-6 to TRBJ2-7, with 11 bases fitting TRBD2. There are 16 residues in the CDR3. CDR1 and CDR2 from the germline V gene are SGHDT and YYEEEE. Trimming removed 4 bases from V and 4 bases from J; junction bases left unmatched: 10. The CDR3 DNA sequence: TGTGCCAGCAGCAAAGGGGGTAGGACTAGCGGGTACGAGCAGTACTTC. Translating gives CASSKGGRTSGYEQYF.

The chain combines TRBV6-6 with TRBJ1-5; the D is unclear. The CDR3 is made up of 15 amino acids. From germline, CDR1 is MNHNY and CDR2 SVGAGI (reference sequence). Trimming removed 2 bases at V and 0 bases at J, with 8 bases between. This chain's CDR3 is CASSYRGNSNQPQHF. CDR3 sequence (DNA): TGTGCCAGCAGTTACAGAGGGAATAGCAATCAGCCCCAGCATTTT.

This chain joins TRBV10-3 and TRBJ1-6, with 10 bases that match TRBD1. Germline V gene data show CDR1 as ENHRY and CDR2 as SYGVKD. CDR3 length: 15 residues. Trimming removed 6 bases from V and 8 bases from J; junction bases left unmatched: 7. CDR3 coding DNA: TGTGCCATCAGACAAACCGGGACAGGGGATTCACCCCTCCACTTT. It codes for CAIRQTGTGDSPLHF.

The genes are TRBV9 and TRBJ2-3; D ambiguous. V shed 4 bases and J shed 1 base, with 13 bases lying between them. This CDR3 comprises 15 residues. The germline V gene encodes CDR1 SGDLS and CDR2 YYNGEE. CDR3 residues: CASSPVVTGTDTQYF. CDR3 in DNA: TGTGCCAGCAGCCCTGTTGTGACTGGCACAGATACGCAGTATTTT.